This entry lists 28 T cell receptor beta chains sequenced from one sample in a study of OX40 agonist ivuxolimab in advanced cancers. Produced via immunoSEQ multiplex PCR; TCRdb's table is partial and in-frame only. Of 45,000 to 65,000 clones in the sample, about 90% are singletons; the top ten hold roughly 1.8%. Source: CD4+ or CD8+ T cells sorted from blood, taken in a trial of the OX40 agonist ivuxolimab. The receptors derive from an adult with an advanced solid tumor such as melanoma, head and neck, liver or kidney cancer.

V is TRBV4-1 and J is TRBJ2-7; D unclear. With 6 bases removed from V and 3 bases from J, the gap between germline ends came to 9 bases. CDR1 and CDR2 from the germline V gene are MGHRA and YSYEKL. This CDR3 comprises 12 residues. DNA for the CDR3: TGCGCCAGCAGTCTACCCTACTACGAGCAGTACGTC. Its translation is CASSLPYYEQYV.

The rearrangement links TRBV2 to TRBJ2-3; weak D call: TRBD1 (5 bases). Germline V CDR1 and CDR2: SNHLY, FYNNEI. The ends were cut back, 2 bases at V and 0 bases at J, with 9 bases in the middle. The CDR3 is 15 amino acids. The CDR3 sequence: CASSEQGASTDTQYF. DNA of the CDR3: TGTGCCAGCAGTGAACAGGGCGCTAGCACAGATACGCAGTATTTT.

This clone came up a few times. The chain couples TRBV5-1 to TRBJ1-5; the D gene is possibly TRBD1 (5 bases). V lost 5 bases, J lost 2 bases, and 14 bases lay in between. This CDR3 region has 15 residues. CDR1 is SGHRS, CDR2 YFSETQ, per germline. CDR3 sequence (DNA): TGCGCCAGCAGTAAGGTGGGGGGAGGCAATCAGCCCCAGCATTTT. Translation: CASSKVGGGNQPQHF.

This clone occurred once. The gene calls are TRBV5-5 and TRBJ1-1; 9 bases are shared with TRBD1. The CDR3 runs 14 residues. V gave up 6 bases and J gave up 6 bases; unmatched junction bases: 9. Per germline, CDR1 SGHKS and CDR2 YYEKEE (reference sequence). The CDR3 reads CASISTGGGSEAFF. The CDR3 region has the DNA TGTGCCAGCATATCGACAGGGGGTGGTTCTGAAGCTTTCTTT.

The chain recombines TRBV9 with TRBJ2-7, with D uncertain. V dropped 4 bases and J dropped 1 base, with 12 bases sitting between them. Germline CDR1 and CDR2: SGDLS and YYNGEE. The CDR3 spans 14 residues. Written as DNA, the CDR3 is TGTGCCAGCAGCCGCGATGGGTTGTCCTACGAGCAGTACTTC. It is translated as CASSRDGLSYEQYF.

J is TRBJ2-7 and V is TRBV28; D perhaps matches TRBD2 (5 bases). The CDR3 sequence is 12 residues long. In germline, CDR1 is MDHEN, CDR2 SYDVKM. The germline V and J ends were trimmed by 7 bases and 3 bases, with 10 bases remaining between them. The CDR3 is CASTPGGYEQYF. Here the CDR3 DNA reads TGTGCCAGCACCCCAGGAGGCTACGAGCAGTACTTC.

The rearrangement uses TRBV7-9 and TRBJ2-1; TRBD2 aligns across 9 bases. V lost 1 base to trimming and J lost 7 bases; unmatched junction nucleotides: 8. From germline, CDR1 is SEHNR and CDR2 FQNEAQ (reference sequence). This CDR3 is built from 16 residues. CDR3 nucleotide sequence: TGTGCCAGCAGCTTAGAGGGCGGGAGGGGAAGGAATGAGCAGTTCTTC. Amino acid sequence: CASSLEGGRGRNEQFF.

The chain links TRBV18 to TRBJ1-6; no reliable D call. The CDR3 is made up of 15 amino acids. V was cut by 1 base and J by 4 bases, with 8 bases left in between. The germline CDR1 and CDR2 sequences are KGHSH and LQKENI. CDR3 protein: CASSPQSDYNSPLHF. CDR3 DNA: TGTGCCAGCTCACCACAGTCCGATTATAATTCACCCCTCCACTTT.

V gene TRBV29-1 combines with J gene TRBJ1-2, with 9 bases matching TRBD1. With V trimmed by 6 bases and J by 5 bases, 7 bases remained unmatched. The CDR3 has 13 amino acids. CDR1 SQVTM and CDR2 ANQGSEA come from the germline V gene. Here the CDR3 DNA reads TGCAGCGTCGACGGACAGGGGAAGTATGGCTACACCTTC. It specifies CSVDGQGKYGYTF.

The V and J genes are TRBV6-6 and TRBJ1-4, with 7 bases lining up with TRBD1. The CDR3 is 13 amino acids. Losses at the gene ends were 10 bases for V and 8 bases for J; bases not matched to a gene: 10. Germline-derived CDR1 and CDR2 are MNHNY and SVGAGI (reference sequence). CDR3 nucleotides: TGTGCCACCAGGGGGGGGCTAGGAGAAAAACTGTTTTTT. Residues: CATRGGLGEKLFF.

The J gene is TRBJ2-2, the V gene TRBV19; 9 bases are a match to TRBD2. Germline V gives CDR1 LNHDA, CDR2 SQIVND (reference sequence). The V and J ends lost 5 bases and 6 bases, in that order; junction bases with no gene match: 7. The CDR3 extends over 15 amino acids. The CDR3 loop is CASSLSGGKAGELFF. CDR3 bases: TGTGCCAGTAGTCTTAGCGGGGGTAAGGCCGGGGAGCTGTTTTTT.

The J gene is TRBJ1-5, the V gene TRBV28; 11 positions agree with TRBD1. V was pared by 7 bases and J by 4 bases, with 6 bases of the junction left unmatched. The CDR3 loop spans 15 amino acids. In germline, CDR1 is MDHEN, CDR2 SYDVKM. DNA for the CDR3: TGTGCCAGCAACCCGGACAGGGGGCGGAATCAGCCCCAGCATTTT. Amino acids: CASNPDRGRNQPQHF.

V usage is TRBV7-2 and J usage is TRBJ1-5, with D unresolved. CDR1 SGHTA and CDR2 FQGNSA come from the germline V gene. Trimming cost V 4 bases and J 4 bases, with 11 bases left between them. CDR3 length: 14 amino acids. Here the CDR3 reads CASSSRRGNQPQHF. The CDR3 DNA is TGTGCCAGCAGCTCCCGACGGGGTAATCAGCCCCAGCATTTT.

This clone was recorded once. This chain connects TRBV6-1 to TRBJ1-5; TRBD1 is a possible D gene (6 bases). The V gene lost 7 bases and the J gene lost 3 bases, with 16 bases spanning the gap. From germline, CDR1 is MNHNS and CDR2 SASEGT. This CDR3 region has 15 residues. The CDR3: CASTPPGTTNQPQHF. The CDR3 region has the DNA TGTGCCAGCACCCCGCCTGGGACAACCAATCAGCCCCAGCATTTT.

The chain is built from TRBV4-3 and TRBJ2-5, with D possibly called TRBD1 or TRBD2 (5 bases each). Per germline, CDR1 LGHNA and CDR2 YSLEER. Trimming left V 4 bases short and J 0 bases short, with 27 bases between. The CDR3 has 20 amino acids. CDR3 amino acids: CASSPSWGSGQPLYQETQYF. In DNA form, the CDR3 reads TGCGCCAGCAGCCCGTCCTGGGGGAGCGGCCAACCTCTGTACCAAGAGACCCAGTACTTC.

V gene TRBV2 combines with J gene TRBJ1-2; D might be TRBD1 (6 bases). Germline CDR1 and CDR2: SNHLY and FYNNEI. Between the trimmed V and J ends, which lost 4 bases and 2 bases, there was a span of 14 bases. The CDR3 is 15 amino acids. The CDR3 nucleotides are TGTGCCAGCAGTGGCCGCCCGACAGGCAACTATGGCTACACCTTC. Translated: CASSGRPTGNYGYTF.

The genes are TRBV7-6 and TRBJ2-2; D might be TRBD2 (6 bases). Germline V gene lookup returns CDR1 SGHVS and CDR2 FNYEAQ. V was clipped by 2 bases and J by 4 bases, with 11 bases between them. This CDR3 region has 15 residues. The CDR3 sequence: CASSLRDLRTGELFF. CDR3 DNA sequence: TGTGCCAGCAGCTTACGGGACTTACGCACCGGGGAGCTGTTTTTT. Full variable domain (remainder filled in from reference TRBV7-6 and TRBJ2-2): GAGVSQSPRYKVTKRGQDVALRCDPISGHVSLYWYRQALGQGPEFLTYFNYEAQQDKSGLPNDRFSAERPEGSISTLTIQRTEQRDSAMYRCASSLRDLRTGELFFGEGSRLTVL.

For the CDR3, the DNA is TGTGCCAGCCGGACTAGCGGGGATACCGGGGAGCTGTTTTTT. Translated, it gives CASRTSGDTGELFF. The gene calls are TRBV4-2 and TRBJ2-2; TRBD2 matches 12 bases. CDR1 LGHNA and CDR2 YNFKEQ come from the germline V gene. The CDR3 extends over 14 amino acids. Unmatched junction bases numbered 3, after V lost 8 bases and J lost 5 bases.

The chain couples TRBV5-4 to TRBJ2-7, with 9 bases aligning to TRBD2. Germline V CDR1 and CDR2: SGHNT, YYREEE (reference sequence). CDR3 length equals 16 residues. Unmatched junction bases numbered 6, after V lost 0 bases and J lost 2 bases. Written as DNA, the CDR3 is TGTGCCAGCAGCTTGGGAATTAGGACTAGCGCCTACGAGCAGTACTTC. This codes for CASSLGIRTSAYEQYF.

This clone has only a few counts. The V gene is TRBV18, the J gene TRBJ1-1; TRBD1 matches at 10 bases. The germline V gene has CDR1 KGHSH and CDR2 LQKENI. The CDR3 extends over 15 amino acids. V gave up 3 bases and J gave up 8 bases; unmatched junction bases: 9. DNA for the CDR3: TGTGCCAGCTCACCCACGACAGGGGGCTTAGGCGAAGCTTTCTTT. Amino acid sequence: CASSPTTGGLGEAFF.

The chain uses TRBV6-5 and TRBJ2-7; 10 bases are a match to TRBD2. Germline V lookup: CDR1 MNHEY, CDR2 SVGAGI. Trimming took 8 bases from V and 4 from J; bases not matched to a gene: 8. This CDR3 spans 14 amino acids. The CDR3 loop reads CASGPSGSRYEQYF. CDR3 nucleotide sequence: TGTGCCAGCGGCCCTAGCGGGAGTAGGTACGAGCAGTACTTC.

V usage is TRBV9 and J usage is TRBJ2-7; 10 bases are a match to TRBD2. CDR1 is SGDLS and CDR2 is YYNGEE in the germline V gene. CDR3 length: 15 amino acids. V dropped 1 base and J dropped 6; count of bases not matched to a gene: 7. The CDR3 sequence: CASSVHPSGSGEQYF. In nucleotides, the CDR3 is TGTGCCAGCAGCGTACACCCTAGCGGGAGTGGCGAGCAGTACTTC.

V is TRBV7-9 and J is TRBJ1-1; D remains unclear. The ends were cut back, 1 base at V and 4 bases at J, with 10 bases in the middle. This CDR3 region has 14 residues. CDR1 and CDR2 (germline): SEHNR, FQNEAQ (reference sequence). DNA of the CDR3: TGTGCCAGCAGCTTAGGGTCCCCTTCCACTGAAGCTTTCTTT. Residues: CASSLGSPSTEAFF.

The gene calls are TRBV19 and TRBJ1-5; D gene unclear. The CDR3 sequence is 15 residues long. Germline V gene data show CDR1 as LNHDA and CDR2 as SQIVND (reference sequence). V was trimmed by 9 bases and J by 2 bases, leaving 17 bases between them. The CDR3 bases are TGTGCCAGCTCCGACATGTCCCCCGGCAATCAGCCCCAGCATTTT. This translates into CASSDMSPGNQPQHF.

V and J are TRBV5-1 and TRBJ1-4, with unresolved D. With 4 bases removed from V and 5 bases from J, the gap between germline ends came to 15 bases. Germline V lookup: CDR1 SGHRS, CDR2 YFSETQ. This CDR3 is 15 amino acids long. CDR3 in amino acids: CASSVLGNANEKLFF. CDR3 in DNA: TGCGCCAGCAGCGTGCTGGGGAATGCGAATGAAAAACTGTTTTTT.

The CDR3 DNA reads as TGCAGCGTTGAAGCTGCAGGGGCTGGCTACACCTTC. Protein product: CSVEAAGAGYTF. The chain links TRBV29-1 to TRBJ1-2, with a tentative D call TRBD1 (6 bases). The CDR3 runs to 12 residues. Trimming left V 1 base short and J 7 bases short, with 10 bases between. Germline V gives CDR1 SQVTM, CDR2 ANQGSEA. The full variable domain, with the rest looked up from reference TRBV29-1 and TRBJ1-2, is SAVISQKPSRDICQRGTSLTIQCQVDSQVTMMFWYRQQPGQSLTLIATANQGSEATYESGFVIDKFPISRPNLTFSTLTVSNMSPEDSSIYLCSVEAAGAGYTFGSGTRLTVV.

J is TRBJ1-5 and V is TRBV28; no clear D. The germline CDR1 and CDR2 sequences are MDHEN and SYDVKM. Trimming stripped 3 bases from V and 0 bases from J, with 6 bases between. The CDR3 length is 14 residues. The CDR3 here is CASSFGYSNQPQHF. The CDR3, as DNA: TGTGCCAGCAGTTTTGGTTATAGCAATCAGCCCCAGCATTTT.

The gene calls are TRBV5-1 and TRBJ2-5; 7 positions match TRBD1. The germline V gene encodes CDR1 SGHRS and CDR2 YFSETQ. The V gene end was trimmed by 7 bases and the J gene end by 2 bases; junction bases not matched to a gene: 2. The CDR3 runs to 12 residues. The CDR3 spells CASHRGQETQYF. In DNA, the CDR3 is TGCGCCAGCCACAGGGGTCAAGAGACCCAGTACTTC. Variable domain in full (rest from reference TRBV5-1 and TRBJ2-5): KAGVTQTPRYLIKTRGQQVTLSCSPISGHRSVSWYQQTPGQGLQFLFEYFSETQRNKGNFPGRFSGRQFSNSRSEMNVSTLELGDSALYLCASHRGQETQYFGPGTRLLVL.